This TCR beta chain derives from a study of response to subunit inactivated influenza vaccine. General study points: Each seasonal flu vaccination may recruit only limited new T cells, authors suggested.

A note on this clonotype: The antigen is unknown. A junction end diverges from the germline sequence, so it may reflect a read error.

TCRdb re-derived calls from the RT-PCR reads in MiXCR, one entry per CDR3 protein. The sample lists 530,000 or so distinct CDR3 sequences; about 25% were seen once. The CDR3 sequence is 19 residues long. Germline V gives CDR1 SNHLY, CDR2 FYNNEI. Sequences were derived from CD4+ T cells sorted from PBMCs, sampled roughly 5 days after vaccination. This TCR came from a man aged 50 to 59 who received an inactivated influenza vaccine. The genes are TRBV2 and TRBJ2-1; D possibly corresponds to TRBD2 (7 bases). The CDR3 loop is CTSSLYFGGGDLSYNEQFF. The CDR3 region has the DNA TGTACCAGCAGTTTGTATTTTGGAGGGGGGGACCTCTCCTACAATGAGCAGTTCTTC.